Listed below are T cell receptor beta chains from one sample, sequenced in a study of shared clonotypes between healthy human individuals. The assay was immunoSEQ multiplex PCR, and TCRdb's table has in-frame clones only and misses some. The sample comprises fewer than 3 million clones, 85% to 95% of which are singletons, and around 0.38% rests with the top ten. The sample comprised naive CD4+ T cells from PBMCs. The receptor source for this set is a man between 18 and 35 years old in good health. Some clones in this sample may be carry-over from other donors' samples. CDR3s include the opening cysteine and the closing phenylalanine or tryptophan. A D gene is named only where the DNA matches it firmly. Clone size, where shown, is once, few, many, or a class for clones that have expanded.

>TRBJ1-4|.|TRBV5-1|.|20
TGCGCCAGCAGCTTGGGCTCATTGGGGGTCCCAACCGCCGCAGGCGAAAAACTGTTTTTT
CASSLGSLGVPTAAGEKLFF
>TRBJ2-7|.|TRBV27|TRBD1|15
TGTGCCAGCAGTCAACGGACAGGGGGCGCCTACGAGCAGTACTTC
CASSQRTGGAYEQYF
>TRBJ1-4|once|TRBV7-9|.|19
TGTGCCAGCAGCTTAGTAGTACAGGGACCCCGCCCCGGTTTTGGGAAACTGTTTTTT
CASSLVVQGPRPGFGKLFF
>TRBJ2-5|.|TRBV29-1|TRBD1|13
TGCAGCGGGACACAGGGGGCTGGAGAGACCCAGTACTTC
CSGTQGAGETQYF
>TRBJ2-1|.|TRBV9|TRBD2|16
TGTGCCAGCAGTGTAAGACTAGCGGGGACCTACAATGAGCAGTTCTTC
CASSVRLAGTYNEQFF
>TRBJ2-7|.|TRBV28|.|18
TGTGCCAGCAGTTTTCTGAAGAGCGTGGGAGAGCCTTTCTACGAGCAGTACTTC
CASSFLKSVGEPFYEQYF
>TRBJ2-1|.|TRBV7-3|.|17
TGTGCCAGCAGCTTACTCCCCACGGCTAGCTTTAACAATGAGCAGTTCTTC
CASSLLPTASFNNEQFF
>TRBJ2-1|.|TRBV11-3|.|12
TGTGCCAGCAGCTATTTCAACAATGAGCAGTTCTTC
CASSYFNNEQFF
>TRBJ2-7|.|TRBV10-3|TRBD2|20
TGTGCCATCAGTGAGTCCAGGAGGACTAGCGGGAGGGTGAGCTCCTACGAGCAGTACTTC
CAISESRRTSGRVSSYEQYF
>TRBJ1-1|few|TRBV28|.|15
TGTGCCAGCTGCGTTAGACCTCCGTGGGGCACTGAAGCTTTCTTT
CASCVRPPWGTEAFF
>TRBJ2-7|.|TRBV11-1|TRBD2|16
TGTGCCAGCAGCGTACTTGGGGCGGGAGTTATCTACGAGCAGTACTTC
CASSVLGAGVIYEQYF
>TRBJ2-7|once|TRBV28|.|12
TGTGCCAGCAGTTTATTTGCGCGCGAGCAGTACTTC
CASSLFAREQYF
>TRBJ1-1|.|TRBV5-5|TRBD1|13
TGTGCCAGCAGCTTACCGGGACAGGCTGAAGCTTTCTTT
CASSLPGQAEAFF
>TRBJ2-1|.|TRBV11-2|TRBD2|15
TGTGCCAGCAGCTTAGGCGGGAGGGCTCGATATGAGCAGTTCTTC
CASSLGGRARYEQFF
>TRBJ2-5|.|TRBV7-9|TRBD1|17
TGTGCCAGCAGCTTCTGGACAGGGTGGGGTTTAGTAGAGACCCAGTACTTC
CASSFWTGWGLVETQYF
>TRBJ2-1|.|TRBV28|.|14
TGTGCCAGCAGGGGGGCTGGGGCTAGGAATGAGCAGTTCTTC
CASRGAGARNEQFF
>TRBJ1-5|.|TRBV28|.|14
TGTGCCAGCAGGGGGGGGGCATTCAATCAGCCCCAGCATTTT
CASRGGAFNQPQHF
>TRBJ1-2|.|TRBV18|.|17
TGTGCCAGCTCACCACAGCTGGGGACGGGAGCTAACTATGGCTACACCTTC
CASSPQLGTGANYGYTF
>TRBJ2-5|.|TRBV6-6|TRBD1|16
TGTGCCAGCAGTAAACCGGGACAGGGGGGTCAAGAGACCCAGTACTTC
CASSKPGQGGQETQYF
>TRBJ2-7|.|TRBV28|.|14
TGTGCCAGCCACCCTGGGGTGGGCGGTGTAAGGCAGTACTTC
CASHPGVGGVRQYF
>TRBJ1-1|.|TRBV4-2|.|15
TGTGCCAGCACCAAAAGCCCCGGTACAAACACTGAAGCTTTCTTT
CASTKSPGTNTEAFF
>TRBJ2-2|.|TRBV5-1|.|14
TGCGCCAGCAGCCGGGAATCTGGGACCGGGGAGCTGTTTTTT
CASSRESGTGELFF
>TRBJ2-2|.|TRBV18|TRBD1|15
TGTGCCAGCTCACCCGGGACAGCAAACACCGGGGAGCTGTTTTTT
CASSPGTANTGELFF
>TRBJ2-7|.|TRBV6-5|TRBD1|15
TGTGCCAGCAGTAAGCCCGGGACAGGGGGGTTCGAGCAGTACTTC
CASSKPGTGGFEQYF
>TRBJ2-5|once|TRBV2|TRBD1|15
TGTGCCAGCAATACCGGGACAGGGCGACAAGAGACCCAGTACTTC
CASNTGTGRQETQYF